Listed below are T cell receptor beta chains from one sample, sequenced in a study of CD8+CD57+ T cells in acquired aplastic anemia. MiXCR, run by TCRdb on the reads, gives a single entry per CDR3 protein. The table lists approximately 170,000 distinct CDR3 sequences, 40% to 55% of them singletons. The specimen was sorted CD4+, CD8+, or CD8+CD57+ T cells (not recorded which) from PBMCs. All receptors come from a human donor with aplastic anemia. The CDR3 runs from the conserved cysteine through the conserved F or W. A D gene is named only where the DNA matches it firmly. Some rows mark clone size as missing; the rest say once, few, many or name a class of expanded clone.

clone_size j_call v_call d_call cdr3_aa cdr3_nt
- TRBJ2-5 TRBV7-8 TRBD1 CASSPSRGETQYF TGTGCCAGCAGCCCGTCCAGGGGGGAGACCCAGTACTTC
- TRBJ2-1 TRBV9 - CASGGNNEQFF TGTGCCAGCGGGGGCAACAATGAGCAGTTCTTC
- TRBJ1-4 TRBV3-1 - CASSQADVRLFF TGTGCCAGCAGCCAGGCCGATGTGCGACTGTTTTTT
- TRBJ1-1 TRBV5-4 - CASRNPGTSRGEAFF TGTGCCAGCAGGAATCCCGGGACAAGTAGAGGTGAAGCTTTCTTT
- TRBJ2-1 TRBV3-2 - CASSRAQNHEQFF TGTGCCAGCAGCCGAGCTCAGAACCATGAGCAGTTCTTC
many TRBJ2-2 TRBV6-5 TRBD1 CASSFGSGGIGELFF TGTGCCAGCAGTTTTGGTTCAGGGGGCATCGGGGAGCTGTTTTTT
- TRBJ1-1 TRBV10-3 - CAISSLEMNTEAFF TGTGCCATCAGCTCACTCGAGATGAACACTGAAGCTTTCTTT
few TRBJ2-1 TRBV4-1 TRBD2 CASSHTMTSGSYNEQFF TGCGCCAGCAGCCACACTATGACTAGCGGCTCCTACAATGAGCAGTTCTTC
- TRBJ1-4 TRBV7-6 - CASSLRASWEKLFF TGTGCCAGCAGCTTACGGGCCTCATGGGAAAAACTGTTTTTT
- TRBJ1-2 TRBV9 TRBD1 CASSTGSGQGYIYGYTF TGTGCCAGCAGCACTGGCTCAGGACAGGGATATATCTATGGCTACACCTTC